This T cell receptor (beta chain) came from a study of molecular identifiers for immune sequencing clone quantification. Study-wide background: Replicates involved a five-way split of RNA from about 19,000 or 110,000 naive CD8 cells, with sequencing of four.

Naive CD8 T cells were sorted, and the gate applied was CD8+CD4-CCR7+CD45RA+. Preparation methods for the bulk TCR libraries were those previously described, with listed TCR primers. TCRdb itself ran the PCR reads through MiXCR, one entry per CDR3 protein. Among 300,000 to 400,000 distinct CDR3 sequences listed, roughly 23% were seen once. This clonotype was recorded many times. The antigen is undetermined. Study results and caveats: Barcode-sharing identical TCR molecules could underestimate highly expanded clone sizes.

Germline V gene sequence: CDR1 MDHEN, CDR2 SYDVKM. J lost 0 bases, V lost 2 bases, and 9 bases had no gene match. This CDR3 region has 19 residues. The TCR was taken from a human donor in good health. Some libraries in this study had Jurkat cell RNA spiked in. The sequencing input was naive CD8+ T cells from blood, with Jurkat cell RNA spiked in. Stated subset: FACS-sorted CD8+CD4-CCR7+CD45RA+ naive T cells. This chain joins TRBV28 and TRBJ2-3; 12 nucleotides align to TRBD2. CDR3 DNA sequence: TGTGCCAGCAGTTTACCAGTGATCGGGACTAGCGGGAGCACAGATACGCAGTATTTT. Amino acids: CASSLPVIGTSGSTDTQYF.